The rows below give T cell receptor beta chains drawn from one sample of a study of T cell responses to AZD1222 COVID-19 vaccine. Some clones are missing from TCRdb's copy, which holds only in-frame ones; the method was immunoSEQ multiplex PCR. Of approximately 120,000 clones in the sample, about 87% are singletons; the top ten hold 4% to 4.5%. The sequenced sample was peripheral blood, obtained on day 0 of AZD1222 vaccination. The source is an adult in good health. Each CDR3 is given with its conserved first and last residue. D genes are given only for firm matches. Some rows have no size entry. The others give once, few or many, or a class for an expanded clone.

size	V	length	D	J	DNA	CDR3
-	TRBV18	12	-	TRBJ1-2	TGTGCCAGCTCACCACAGGGAAGAGGCTACACCTTC	CASSPQGRGYTF
-	TRBV6-2/TRBV6-3	16	-	TRBJ2-1	TGTGCCAGCAGTAGGGGCGGGGGCCCATCCTACAATGAGCAGTTCTTC	CASSRGGGPSYNEQFF
-	TRBV28	13	-	TRBJ1-1	TGTGCCAGCAGTCTCGGGCCATACACTGAAGCTTTCTTT	CASSLGPYTEAFF
-	TRBV7-2	18	-	TRBJ1-2	TGTGCCAGCAGCTTAGACGGGGGCAAAGGGCCCGTACGCCGGGGCTACACCTTC	CASSLDGGKGPVRRGYTF
-	TRBV19	15	TRBD1	TRBJ2-7	TGTGCCAGTAGTATAGGCGGACAGGGGGCCTACGAGCAGTACTTC	CASSIGGQGAYEQYF
-	TRBV19	14	-	TRBJ2-7	TGTGCCAGTAGTATAAGGTGGGGTTCCTACGAGCAGTACTTC	CASSIRWGSYEQYF
-	TRBV11-3	14	-	TRBJ1-1	TGTGCCAGCCGACAATGGGGGCGGAGCACTGAAGCTTTCTTT	CASRQWGRSTEAFF
-	TRBV7-2	11	-	TRBJ2-3	TGTGCCAGCAGCATAGTCGATACGCAGTATTTT	CASSIVDTQYF
once	TRBV5-4	16	TRBD2	TRBJ2-3	TGTGCCAGCAGCTTAAGACTAGCGGCAAGCACAGATACGCAGTATTTT	CASSLRLAASTDTQYF
-	TRBV5-4	16	TRBD1	TRBJ1-3	TGTGCCAGCAGCTTCCGGGACAGGGGAGCTGGAAACACCATATATTTT	CASSFRDRGAGNTIYF
-	TRBV5-6	13	-	TRBJ2-7	TGTGCCAGCAGCTCGGGACCAGGCTACGAGCAGTACTTC	CASSSGPGYEQYF
-	TRBV11-2	14	TRBD2	TRBJ2-1	TGTGCCAGCCACCGGGAGGCCAACTACAATGAGCAGTTCTTC	CASHREANYNEQFF
-	TRBV4-3	15	TRBD1	TRBJ2-7	TGCGCCAGCAGCCGAAGGACAGGGGCACTCTACGAGCAGTACTTC	CASSRRTGALYEQYF
-	TRBV6-5	15	-	TRBJ1-1	TGTGCCAGCAGTCCCCTCGGGGGTTATAACACTGAAGCTTTCTTT	CASSPLGGYNTEAFF
few	TRBV3-1/TRBV3-2	13	TRBD1	TRBJ2-5	TGTGCCAGCTGGGACAGGGCGGCCGAGACCCAGTACTTC	CASWDRAAETQYF
-	TRBV9	14	-	TRBJ2-2	TGTGCCAGCAGCGTAGCTTTGGAGTACGGGGAGCTGTTTTTT	CASSVALEYGELFF
-	TRBV7-2	12	-	TRBJ2-1	TGTGCCAGCAGCACGGTTCCCGGCGAGCAGTTCTTC	CASSTVPGEQFF
-	TRBV6-5	13	-	TRBJ1-1	TGTGCCAGCAGTTACTCACAGAACACTGAAGCTTTCTTT	CASSYSQNTEAFF
-	TRBV5-4	16	-	TRBJ2-4	TGTGCCAGCAGCTTGGATCTTCAGGGGGGGAAAAACATTCAGTACTTC	CASSLDLQGGKNIQYF
-	TRBV29-1	12	-	TRBJ1-2	TGCAGCGCCGAGGTGTCAAACTATGGCTACACCTTC	CSAEVSNYGYTF
once	TRBV12-5	12	-	TRBJ2-2	TGTGCTAGTGGTTTGCCCCCCGGGGAGCTGTTTTTT	CASGLPPGELFF
-	TRBV7-2	16	-	TRBJ1-1	TGTGCCAGCAGCCCCCGGACCGGGGGCCTGAACACTGAAGCTTTCTTT	CASSPRTGGLNTEAFF
-	TRBV11-3	14	-	TRBJ2-1	TGTGCCAGCAGCCGAACCAGTTCCTACAATGAGCAGTTCTTC	CASSRTSSYNEQFF
-	TRBV4-1	17	-	TRBJ1-1	TGCGCCAGCAGCCCTCGTACCCAGGCGGGCTTGAACACTGAAGCTTTCTTT	CASSPRTQAGLNTEAFF
-	TRBV4-3	12	-	TRBJ2-7	TGCGCCAGCAGCCAAGTGGGGAGCGAGCAGTACTTC	CASSQVGSEQYF
-	TRBV28	16	-	TRBJ2-7	TGTGCCAGCAGTAGCACCGCCGGGACTGGCTCCTACGAGCAGTACTTC	CASSSTAGTGSYEQYF
once	TRBV5-1	15	TRBD1	TRBJ2-5	TGCGCCAGCAGCACTCCGGGACAGGGGGGAGAGACCCAGTACTTC	CASSTPGQGGETQYF
-	TRBV11-1	14	TRBD1	TRBJ2-7	TGTGCCAGCAGCCGTTCGGGGACAGGGGGCGAGCAGTACTTC	CASSRSGTGGEQYF
-	TRBV4-1	12	TRBD2	TRBJ2-2	TGCGCCAGCACGGGGGGGACCGGGGAGCTGTTTTTT	CASTGGTGELFF
-	TRBV6-1	16	TRBD2	TRBJ2-7	TGTGCCAGCAGTGAATGGGCTAGCGGGAGCGCCTACGAGCAGTACTTC	CASSEWASGSAYEQYF
-	TRBV12-3/TRBV12-4	13	TRBD1	TRBJ1-2	TGTGCCAGCACCCAGGGGGGTTTCTATGGCTACACCTTC	CASTQGGFYGYTF
-	TRBV30	14	TRBD1	TRBJ1-1	TGTGCCTGGAGTAAGGACAGGGAAGTCCCTGAAGCTTTCTTT	CAWSKDREVPEAFF
once	TRBV25-1	14	-	TRBJ2-7	TGTGCCAGCAGTGAATATGGGGCAGCCTACGAGCAGTACTTC	CASSEYGAAYEQYF
-	TRBV19	17	TRBD2	TRBJ2-1	TGTGCCAGTAGTCCTCGGACTAGCGGGAGGGGGTACAATGAGCAGTTCTTC	CASSPRTSGRGYNEQFF
-	TRBV5-8	17	TRBD2	TRBJ2-5	TGTGCCAGCAGCTTGGAGGCTAGCGGGGACACCCAAGAGACCCAGTACTTC	CASSLEASGDTQETQYF
-	TRBV27	13	-	TRBJ1-5	TGTGCCAGCAGCGTAGAGGGGAATCAGCCCCAGCATTTT	CASSVEGNQPQHF
few	TRBV27	14	-	TRBJ2-2	TGTGCCAGCAGTTTATCAGAGGGAACCGGGGAGCTGTTTTTT	CASSLSEGTGELFF
-	TRBV6-6	11	-	TRBJ2-7	TGTGCCAGCAGTACCGCAAGCGAGCAGTACTTC	CASSTASEQYF
-	TRBV14	13	-	TRBJ2-1	TGTGCCAGCAGCCACCGCAGGGGAAATGAGCAGTTCTTC	CASSHRRGNEQFF
-	TRBV7-9	14	-	TRBJ1-1	TGTGCCAGCAGCTTAGGGGACTGGACCACTGAAGCTTTCTTT	CASSLGDWTTEAFF
-	TRBV24-1	16	TRBD1	TRBJ2-1	TGTGCCACCAGTGACCCAGGCCGGGACAGGGTACGGGAGCAGTTCTTC	CATSDPGRDRVREQFF
-	TRBV12-3/TRBV12-4	10	-	TRBJ2-3	TGTGCCAGCAGTTCCCATACGCAGTATTTT	CASSSHTQYF
-	TRBV6-2/TRBV6-3	14	-	TRBJ2-3	TGTGCCAGCAGCTTCAATCAAATCCCAGATACGCAGTATTTT	CASSFNQIPDTQYF